These T cell receptor beta chains were read from a single sample in a study of T-cell reconstitution after alpha-beta-depleted transplantation in children. TCRdb used MiXCR to reprocess the PCR reads, holding one entry per CDR3 protein. The sample includes about 640,000 distinct CDR3 sequences, roughly 17% seen only once; the top ten take under 1.2%. Sequencing used PBMCs from the stem cell graft donor, obtained from the stem cell graft. The receptors originated from a human donor who donated a stem cell graft to a child with acute myeloid leukemia. The conserved cysteine and the conserved F or W are not part of the CDR3 here.

V gene,J gene,CDR3 protein
TRBV7-9,TRBJ1-1,ASTPIGRTEAF
TRBV7-2,TRBJ2-2,ASSRAAGMTGELF
TRBV7-2,TRBJ2-5,ASIHPGLAGPLTQY
TRBV20-1,TRBJ2-1,SARQASYNEQF
TRBV27,TRBJ2-1,ASSYWPPRGDYNEQF
TRBV4-1,TRBJ1-4,ASSPRTGSTNEKLF
TRBV5-1,TRBJ1-2,ASSLLRDVNDGYT
TRBV12-3/TRBV12-4,TRBJ2-3,ASSFPGIDTQY
TRBV12-3/TRBV12-4,TRBJ2-1,ASSEGQGFFSYNEQF
TRBV7-2,TRBJ1-4,ASSLEGSDGKLF
TRBV15,TRBJ2-5,ATSRDRGSGGETQY
TRBV12-3/TRBV12-4,TRBJ2-1,ASSLDPSGGFVDEQF
TRBV4-3,TRBJ2-7,ASSQDARVPYEQY
TRBV9,TRBJ1-1,ASSVGDRGFTEAF
TRBV20-1,TRBJ2-3,SAWDSGSTDTQY
TRBV20-1,TRBJ1-5,SASRAGQGVSNQPQH
TRBV15,TRBJ1-2,ATSRETGEGYGYT
TRBV12-3/TRBV12-4,TRBJ2-5,ASRRGGGGVAETQY
TRBV20-1,TRBJ2-1,SARASGTDWNEQF
TRBV24-1,TRBJ2-1,ATSDLIRGTYNEQF
TRBV6-2/TRBV6-3,TRBJ2-7,ASSCSRGGANREQY
TRBV11-3,TRBJ2-1,ASSFRLGPYNEQF
TRBV5-4,TRBJ2-2,ASSSGQGANTGELF
TRBV20-1,TRBJ1-2,SARDWNTNYGYT
TRBV15,TRBJ2-5,ATSRDLILGGETQY
TRBV12-3/TRBV12-4,TRBJ1-5,ASSLEQDSNQPQH
TRBV6-2/TRBV6-3,TRBJ2-1,ASSYSGAFGGTNEQF
TRBV7-9,TRBJ2-5,ASSFRGQQETQY
TRBV6-2/TRBV6-3,TRBJ1-2,ASSEARGYGYT
TRBV5-5,TRBJ2-3,ASTPLAGRGTDTQY
TRBV7-9,TRBJ2-1,ASSMGTSVLRGEQF
TRBV6-1,TRBJ1-1,ASSWLSGARGAF
TRBV28,TRBJ1-1,ASSPDSLRLGAF
TRBV7-9,TRBJ2-1,ASSSLGQGGDEQF
TRBV12-3/TRBV12-4,TRBJ2-3,ASSAQGPTQY
TRBV24-1,TRBJ2-5,ATSDSRYQETQY
TRBV18,TRBJ1-2,ASSIRGYGYT
TRBV27,TRBJ2-1,ASSPHPAGRGEQF
TRBV15,TRBJ2-1,ATSRPPGRNEQF
TRBV24-1,TRBJ2-1,ATGADRVAEQF
TRBV29-1,TRBJ2-5,SVEVWLAGGETQY
TRBV20-1,TRBJ2-2,SARGVLPVTNTGELF
TRBV4-1,TRBJ2-3,ASSQVGSGGSTDTQY
TRBV5-1,TRBJ1-5,ASSPEGGLNNQPQH
TRBV21-1,TRBJ2-5,ASSKGQSYAGETQY
TRBV7-2,TRBJ2-7,ASSFIGTGYEQY
TRBV9,TRBJ2-1,ASSEGEQDYNEQF
TRBV5-1,TRBJ2-1,ASSLVPGTPREQF
TRBV12-3/TRBV12-4,TRBJ1-2,ASNPGGGPYGYT
TRBV9,TRBJ1-1,ASSVAQGTEAF
TRBV21-1,TRBJ2-1,ASSKGSAPSHSEAGGPRYNEQF
TRBV20-1,TRBJ2-7,SATQSRAESSYEQY
TRBV6-1,TRBJ2-2,ASTSGTGELF
TRBV5-4,TRBJ2-2,ASSQTGNTGGELF